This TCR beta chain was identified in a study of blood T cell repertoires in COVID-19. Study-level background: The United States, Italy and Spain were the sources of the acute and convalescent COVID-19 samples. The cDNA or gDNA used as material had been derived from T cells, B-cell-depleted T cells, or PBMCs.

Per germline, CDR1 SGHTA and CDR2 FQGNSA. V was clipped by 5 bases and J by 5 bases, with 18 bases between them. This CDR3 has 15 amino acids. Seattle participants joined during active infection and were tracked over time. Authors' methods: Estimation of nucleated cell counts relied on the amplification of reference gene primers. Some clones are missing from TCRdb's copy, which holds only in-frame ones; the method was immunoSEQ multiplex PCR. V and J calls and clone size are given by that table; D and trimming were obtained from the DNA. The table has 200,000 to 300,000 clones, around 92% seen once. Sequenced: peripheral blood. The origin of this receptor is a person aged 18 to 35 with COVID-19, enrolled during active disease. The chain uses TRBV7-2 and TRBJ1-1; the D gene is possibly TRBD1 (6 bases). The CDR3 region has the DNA TGTGCCAGCAGCCCCTACAGGGTAGGGGTGACTGAAGCTTTCTTT. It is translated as CASSPYRVGVTEAFF.